A selection of T cell receptor beta chains follows, all from one sample in a study of T cells in Graves' hyperthyroidism and ophthalmopathy. MiXCR was run by TCRdb on the multiplex PCR reads, yielding one entry per CDR3 protein. There are around 240,000 distinct CDR3 sequences in the sample; 15% to 20% occur only once, and approximately 30% lies in the top ten. Sequenced sample: blood. Receptors originate from a woman between 18 and 30 years old with Graves' ophthalmopathy. Both conserved end residues are part of each CDR3. Rows may omit the clone size; those that give it use once, few, many or a size class.

V gene | clone size | CDR3 protein
TRBV11-2 | many | CASSIGAGREQFF
TRBV5-6 | once | CASSFYICSARRTEAFF
TRBV28 | many | CASRDRGALYEQYF
TRBV5-5 | many | CASSLEVVNYGYTF
TRBV6-2/TRBV6-3 | many | CASRDGGFYEQYF
TRBV20-1 | many | CSAIAVTDTQYF
TRBV7-3 | many | CASSPGGHTDTQYF
TRBV28 | - | CASSLKPGTDTQYF
TRBV6-6 | many | CASSYEGEQYF
TRBV6-1 | many | CASREHRGGTGSTDTQYF
TRBV7-9 | many | CASSSGQDPKETQYF
TRBV28 | many | CASSLVVSGIEGDTQYF
TRBV28 | - | CASRQGSSPLHF
TRBV24-1 | - | CATSDLAGDSYNEQFF
TRBV7-2 | many | CASRPTGISYEQYF
TRBV7-9 | many | CASSLGADSNQPQHF
TRBV19 | many | CASSLTSGPAGGETQYF
TRBV30 | many | CAWSPVRNEQFF
TRBV2 | many | CASGRDRSSGNTIYF
TRBV28 | - | CASSLSQGAGYEQYF
TRBV7-2 | many | CASRQLGQTARGELFF
TRBV7-9 | many | CASSLSLEQFF
TRBV11-3 | many | CASSLDRENTEAFF